The table lists the clone carrying this T cell receptor beta chain with a few counts. The antigen remains undetermined. This entry comes from a study of a mutant IDH1 vaccine in newly diagnosed glioma. Study as a whole: During weeks 1, 3, 5, 7, 11, 15, 19 and 23, patients received eight vaccinations. The therapy given earlier, which was standard therapy, consisted of radiotherapy, temozolomide, or both, and most of the patients received both. Study results and limitations: Pseudoprogression seemingly bore no relation to changes in top peripheral T cell clonotypes.

Using immunoSEQ multiplex PCR, the repertoire was profiled, and TCRdb retains in-frame clones only, with some absent. The sample includes about 31,000 clones, 75% to 85% of them seen just once. The CDR3 extends over 14 amino acids. V gave up 3 bases and J gave up 2 bases, with 9 bases separating them. From germline, CDR1 is LNHDA and CDR2 SQIVND (reference sequence). Time point described: week 11, during vaccination. Doses consisted of 300 ug of mutant IDH1 20-mer peptide each, paired with topical imiquimod. Those who donated had recent WHO grade 3 or 4 IDH1-mutant, ATRX-lost astrocytomas. The rearrangement uses TRBV19 and TRBJ2-3; the D is unclear. The TCR comes from a man aged 30 to 39 with glioma. The sequencing used PBMCs, collected from a glioma patient whose treatment included an IDH1 peptide vaccine. The CDR3 DNA reads as TGTGCCAGTAGTATCAACTCGGACACAGATACGCAGTATTTT. This encodes CASSINSDTDTQYF.